These 16 T cell receptor beta chains originate from one sample sequenced in a study of blood T cells in healthy people across ages. Primed by a sample-barcoded 5' primer and a J-beta primer mix, a second PCR proceeded for about 6 to 11 cycles. A single record per CDR3 protein comes from TCRdb applying MiXCR to the 5' RACE reads. The sample carries 700,000 to 800,000 distinct CDR3 sequences, roughly 41% recorded once. Specimen: blood. Source of these receptors: a woman aged 55-75 years in good health.

Details on this clonotype: One base away lies a much larger clone, so this may be a sequencing read error. The rearrangement uses TRBV29-1 and TRBJ2-4; TRBD1 matches 10 bases. CDR3 length: 15 amino acids. The V and J ends lost 6 bases and 2 bases, in that order; junction bases with no gene match: 7. Per germline, CDR1 SQVTM and CDR2 ANQGSEA. CDR3 coding DNA: TGCAGCGTATTGACAGGGGGCGAAACCAAAAACATTCAGTACTTC. Encoded protein: CSVLTGGETKNIQYF.

This chain joins TRBV5-6 and TRBJ1-6; D may be TRBD1 (6 bases). V shed 3 bases and J shed 3 bases, with 13 bases lying between them. This CDR3 comprises 16 residues. Germline CDR1 reads SGHDT; CDR2 reads YYEEEE. DNA of the CDR3: TGTGCCAGCAGCTCAAAGGACAGAGGCTATAATTCACCCCTCCACTTT. Its protein product is CASSSKDRGYNSPLHF. Filled out from reference TRBV5-6 and TRBJ1-6, the complete variable domain reads DAGVTQSPTHLIKTRGQQVTLRCSPKSGHDTVSWYQQALGQGPQFIFQYYEEEERQRGNFPDRFSGHQFPNYSSELNVNALLLGDSALYLCASSSKDRGYNSPLHFGNGTRLTVT.

This clonotype occurred a few times. V usage is TRBV7-2 and J usage is TRBJ2-2; possible D gene TRBD1, 5 bases. This CDR3 has 15 amino acids. Per germline, CDR1 SGHTA and CDR2 FQGNSA. V was trimmed by 0 bases and J by 7 bases, leaving 12 bases between them. The CDR3 loop reads CASSLAVSQGGELFF. DNA of the CDR3: TGTGCCAGCAGCTTAGCGGTCTCCCAGGGCGGGGAGCTGTTTTTT.

The rearrangement uses TRBV6-2 or TRBV6-3 and TRBJ2-1; the D is unclear. CDR1 and CDR2 (germline): MNHEY, SVGEGT. V shed 3 bases and J shed 3 bases, with 9 bases lying between them. This CDR3 is built from 14 residues. The CDR3 spells CASSYNGFYNEQFF. Here the CDR3 DNA reads TGTGCCAGCAGTTATAACGGGTTCTACAATGAGCAGTTCTTC.

The rearrangement uses TRBV10-3 and TRBJ1-1; D is undetermined. The CDR3 extends over 14 amino acids. V dropped 2 bases and J dropped 1 base, with 8 bases sitting between them. Germline CDR1 and CDR2: ENHRY and SYGVKD. The CDR3 region is CAISEGYQNTEAFF. CDR3 sequence (DNA): TGTGCCATCAGTGAGGGTTACCAGAACACTGAAGCTTTCTTT.

The sample holds one count of this clonotype. The gene calls are TRBV11-2 and TRBJ2-5; D may be TRBD1 or TRBD2 (5 bases each). Trimming pared 2 bases from V and 7 bases from J, leaving 20 bases between. Looked up from germline, CDR1 is SGHAT and CDR2 is FQNNGV. The CDR3 runs 16 residues. Here the CDR3 reads CASSLRTGALGGTQYF. CDR3 bases: TGTGCCAGCAGCTTACGAACAGGCGCGCTAGGAGGGACCCAGTACTTC.

In DNA form, the CDR3 reads TGCAGTGCATCGGACAGGGGGGTAAACATTCAGTACTTC. It encodes CSASDRGVNIQYF. The chain carries TRBV20-1 and TRBJ2-4, with TRBD1 identical over 10 bases. Germline-derived CDR1 and CDR2 are DFQATT and SNEGSKA (reference sequence). This CDR3 comprises 13 residues. V was pared by 6 bases and J by 6 bases, with 5 bases of the junction left unmatched.

This clonotype was picked up a small number of times. The rearrangement joins TRBV6-1 to TRBJ2-4, with TRBD1 matching over 9 bases. Matching the DNA end better, TRBJ2-7 makes the J call doubtful. This CDR3 comprises 18 residues. Germline-derived CDR1 and CDR2 are MNHNS and SASEGT. Here the CDR3 DNA reads TGTGCCAGCAGTGAAGTCCCGGGACAGGGTAGAGGGTCGGTCGAGCAGTACTTC. Its translation is CASSEVPGQGRGSVEQYF.

The chain uses TRBV4-3 and TRBJ1-3; a weak D match, TRBD1 (6 bases). Germline assignment: CDR1 LGHNA and CDR2 YSLEER. Trimming took 4 bases from V and 2 from J, leaving 9 bases between them. This CDR3 region has 14 residues. CDR3 DNA: TGCGCCAGCAGCCTCACAGGGCCTGGAAACACCATATATTTT. It specifies CASSLTGPGNTIYF.

In this sample, this clonotype turned up a few times. The CDR3 is CASSHPDSHTDTQYF. The CDR3 DNA follows: TGTGCCAGCAGCCACCCTGACTCCCACACAGATACGCAGTATTTT. The chain uses TRBV7-9 and TRBJ2-3; D is uncertain. V was pared by 5 bases and J by 2 bases, with 14 bases between. The CDR3 spans 15 residues. Germline V CDR1 and CDR2: SEHNR, FQNEAQ (reference sequence).

V gene TRBV6-2 or TRBV6-3 combines with J gene TRBJ2-7; 7 nucleotides align to TRBD2. Losses at the gene ends were 2 bases for V and 4 bases for J; bases not matched to a gene: 5. The CDR3 is made up of 14 amino acids. CDR1 MNHEY and CDR2 SVGEGT come from the germline V gene. Here the CDR3 DNA reads TGTGCCAGCAGTTACCGCGGGGAGGGTTACGAGCAGTACTTC. Translated, it gives CASSYRGEGYEQYF.

This clonotype was observed a handful of times. The gene calls are TRBV29-1 and TRBJ1-1, with D perhaps TRBD1 (5 bases). Deletions cut 3 bases from V and 11 bases from J, with 19 bases between. The germline V gene encodes CDR1 SQVTM and CDR2 ANQGSEA. The CDR3 contains 13 residues. CDR3 DNA sequence: TGCAGCGTTGACAGGGTTGGGGCCAATGAGGCTTTCTTT. The encoded protein is CSVDRVGANEAFF.

Concerning this clonotype itself: This may arise from a read error, as a much more abundant clone is one base away. This rearrangement joins TRBV5-1 to TRBJ2-7; perhaps TRBD2 as D (6 bases). V was shortened by 5 bases and J by 7 bases, with 22 bases between the two germline ends. CDR1 and CDR2 (germline): SGHRS, YFSETQ. The CDR3 totals 15 residues. The CDR3 nucleotides read TGCGCCAGCAGATCCGACCTAGCGACCTACAATGAGCAGTACTTC. It specifies CASRSDLATYNEQYF.

This clonotype came up once. This rearrangement joins TRBV7-9 to TRBJ2-4; unclear D gene. The V and J ends lost 3 bases and 13 bases respectively, with 16 bases between them. CDR1 SEHNR and CDR2 FQNEAQ come from the germline V gene (reference sequence). The CDR3 spans 13 residues. CDR3 loop: CASSFGSPYGQYF. The CDR3 DNA follows: TGTGCCAGCAGCTTCGGATCCCCCTACGGGCAGTACTTC.

In this sample, this clonotype turned up a few times. The rearrangement links TRBV10-1 to TRBJ2-3; D might be TRBD2 (6 bases). Germline assignment: CDR1 WNHNN and CDR2 SYGVQD (reference sequence). Trimming stripped 10 bases from V and 4 bases from J, with 12 bases between. CDR3 length equals 12 residues. In DNA, the CDR3 is TGCGCCACCTCGGGGGAAGCAGATACGCAGTATTTT. It encodes CATSGEADTQYF.

The V gene is TRBV20-1, the J gene TRBJ1-1; tentatively, D is TRBD1 (5 bases). The germline V gene encodes CDR1 DFQATT and CDR2 SNEGSKA (reference sequence). This CDR3 has 15 amino acids. Between the trimmed V and J ends, which lost 7 bases and 0 bases, there was a span of 18 bases. Here the CDR3 reads CSVTPGRGVNTEAFF. The DNA of the CDR3 is TGCAGTGTTACGCCGGGGCGGGGTGTGAACACTGAAGCTTTCTTT.